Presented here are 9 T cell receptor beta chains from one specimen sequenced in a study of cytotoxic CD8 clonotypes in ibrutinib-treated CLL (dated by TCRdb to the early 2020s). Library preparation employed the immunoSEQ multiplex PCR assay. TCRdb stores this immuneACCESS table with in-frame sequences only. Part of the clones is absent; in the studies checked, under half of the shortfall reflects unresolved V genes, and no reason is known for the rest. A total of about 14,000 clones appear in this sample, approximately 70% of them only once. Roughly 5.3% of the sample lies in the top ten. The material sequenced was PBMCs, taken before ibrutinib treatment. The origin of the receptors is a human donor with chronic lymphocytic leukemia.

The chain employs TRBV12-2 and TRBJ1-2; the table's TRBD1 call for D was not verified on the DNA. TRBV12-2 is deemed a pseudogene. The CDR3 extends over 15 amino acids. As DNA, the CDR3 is TGTGCAAGTCGCTCGGGACAGGGGATGGCTTCTGGCTACACCTTC. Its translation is CASRSGQGMASGYTF.

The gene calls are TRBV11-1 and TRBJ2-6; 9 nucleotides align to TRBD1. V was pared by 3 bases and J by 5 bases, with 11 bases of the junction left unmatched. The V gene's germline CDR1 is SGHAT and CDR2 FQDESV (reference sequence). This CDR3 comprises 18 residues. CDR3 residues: CASSLGDRVTPRANVLTF. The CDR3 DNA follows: TGTGCCAGCAGCTTGGGGGACAGGGTTACCCCTCGGGCCAACGTCCTGACTTTC.

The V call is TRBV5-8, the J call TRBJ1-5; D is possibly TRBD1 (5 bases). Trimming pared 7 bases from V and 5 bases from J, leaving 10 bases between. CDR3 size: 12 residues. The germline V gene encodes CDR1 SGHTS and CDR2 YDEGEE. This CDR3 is CASGAEHQPQHF. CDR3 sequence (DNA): TGTGCCAGCGGGGCGGAACATCAGCCCCAGCATTTT. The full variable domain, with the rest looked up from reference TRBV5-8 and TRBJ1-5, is EAGVTQSPTHLIKTRGQQATLRCSPISGHTSVYWYQQALGLGLQFLLWYDEGEERNRGNFPPRFSGRQFPNYSSELNVNALELEDSALYLCASGAEHQPQHFGDGTRLSIL.

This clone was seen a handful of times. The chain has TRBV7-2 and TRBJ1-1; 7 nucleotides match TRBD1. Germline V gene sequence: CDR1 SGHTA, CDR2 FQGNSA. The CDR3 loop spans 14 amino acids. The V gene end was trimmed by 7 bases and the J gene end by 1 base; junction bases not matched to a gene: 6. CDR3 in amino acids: CASIRDRENTEAFF. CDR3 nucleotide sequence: TGTGCCAGCATCAGAGACAGGGAGAACACTGAAGCTTTCTTT.

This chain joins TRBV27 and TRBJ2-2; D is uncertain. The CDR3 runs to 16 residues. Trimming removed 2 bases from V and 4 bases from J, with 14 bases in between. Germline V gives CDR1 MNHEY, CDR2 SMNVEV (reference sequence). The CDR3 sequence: CASSLRATPTTGELFF. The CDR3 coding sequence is TGTGCCAGCAGTTTACGGGCTACCCCAACCACCGGGGAGCTGTTTTTT.

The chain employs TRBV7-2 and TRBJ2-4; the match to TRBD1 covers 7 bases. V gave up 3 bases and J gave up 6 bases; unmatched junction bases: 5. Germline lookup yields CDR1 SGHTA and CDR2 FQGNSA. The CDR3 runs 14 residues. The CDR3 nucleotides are TGTGCCAGCAGCTTGACAGGGTGGGGAAACATTCAGTACTTC. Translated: CASSLTGWGNIQYF.

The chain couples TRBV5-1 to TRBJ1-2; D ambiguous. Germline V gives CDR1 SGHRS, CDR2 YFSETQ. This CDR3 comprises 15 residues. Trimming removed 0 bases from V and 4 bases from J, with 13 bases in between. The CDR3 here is CASSLDLVGLYGYTF. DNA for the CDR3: TGCGCCAGCAGCTTGGACTTGGTGGGCCTCTATGGCTACACCTTC. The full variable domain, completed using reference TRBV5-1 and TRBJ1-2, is KAGVTQTPRYLIKTRGQQVTLSCSPISGHRSVSWYQQTPGQGLQFLFEYFSETQRNKGNFPGRFSGRQFSNSRSEMNVSTLELGDSALYLCASSLDLVGLYGYTFGSGTRLTVV.

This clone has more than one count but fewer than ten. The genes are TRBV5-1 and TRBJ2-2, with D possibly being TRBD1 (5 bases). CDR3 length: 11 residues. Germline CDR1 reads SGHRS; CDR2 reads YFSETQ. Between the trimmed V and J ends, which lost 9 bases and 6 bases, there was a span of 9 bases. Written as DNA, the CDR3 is TGCGCCACCCAGGGTTCCGGGGAGCTGTTTTTT. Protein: CATQGSGELFF.

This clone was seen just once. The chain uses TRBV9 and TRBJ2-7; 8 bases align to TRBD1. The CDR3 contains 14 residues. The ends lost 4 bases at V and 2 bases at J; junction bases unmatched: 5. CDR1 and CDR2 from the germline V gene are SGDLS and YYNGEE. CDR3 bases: TGTGCCAGCAGCCCAGGGGGCTGGGCCTACGAGCAGTACTTC. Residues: CASSPGGWAYEQYF.